This entry lists 2 T cell receptor beta chains sequenced from one sample in a study of cytomegalovirus exposure and HLA in healthy donors. The PCR made use of 60 Vbeta and 13 Jbeta primers. Profiling relied on immunoSEQ multiplex PCR, and the TCRdb table lists in-frame clones only, not all of them. The profile covers 100,000 to 150,000 clones, with around 80% appearing a single time and 2.7% taken by the ten largest. The sample consisted of PBMCs. These receptors came from a boy aged 2 to 9 in good health and CMV-seronegative.

This clone occurred a few times. This sequence joins TRBV6-1 and TRBJ2-4; 10 nucleotides line up with TRBD2. Trimming at V came to 3 bases and at J to 2 bases, leaving 13 bases not matched to a gene. Per germline, CDR1 MNHNS and CDR2 SASEGT. This CDR3 is built from 19 residues. The CDR3: CASSESLAGAFGSKNIQYF. CDR3 nucleotides: TGTGCCAGCAGTGAGAGCCTAGCGGGAGCGTTCGGGTCCAAAAACATTCAGTACTTC.

This chain uses TRBV5-4 with TRBJ1-1, with D hard to call. CDR3 length equals 14 residues. CDR1 and CDR2 (germline): SGHNT, YYREEE (reference sequence). The V gene lost 0 bases and the J gene lost 1 base, with 7 bases spanning the gap. CDR3 sequence reads: CASSLGHKNTEAFF. DNA for the CDR3: TGTGCCAGCAGCTTGGGACATAAGAACACTGAAGCTTTCTTT. Full variable domain (rest looked up from reference TRBV5-4 and TRBJ1-1): ETGVTQSPTHLIKTRGQQVTLRCSSQSGHNTVSWYQQALGQGPQFIFQYYREEENGRGNFPPRFSGLQFPNYSSELNVNALELDDSALYLCASSLGHKNTEAFFGQGTRLTVV.